This entry lists 27 T cell receptor beta chains sequenced from one sample in a study of blood T cell repertoires in COVID-19. Assay used: immunoSEQ multiplex PCR; TCRdb lists only in-frame clones, some missing. The repertoire holds 490,000 or so clones, with roughly nine tenths as singletons. The sample was PBMCs or T cells enriched from blood (not recorded which). The receptors originated from an older woman who had recovered from COVID-19.

The gene calls are TRBV5-1 and TRBJ1-3; D might be TRBD1 (5 bases). The CDR3 contains 13 residues. The germline V gene encodes CDR1 SGHRS and CDR2 YFSETQ. V was shortened by 5 bases and J by 6 bases, with 12 bases between the two germline ends. The CDR3 loop reads CASRETATNTIYF. The CDR3 bases are TGCGCCAGCAGGGAGACAGCCACAAACACCATATATTTT.

With respect to this clone: Other DNA sequences in the same sample also yield this CDR3. The rearrangement links TRBV3-1 (or the pseudogene TRBV3-2) to TRBJ2-1; 10 nucleotides line up with TRBD2. Germline assignment: CDR1 LGHDT and CDR2 YNNKEL (reference sequence). The V segment lost 4 bases and the J segment 7 bases; nucleotides outside the gene matches: 4. This CDR3 has 14 amino acids. The CDR3 bases are TGTGCCAGCAGCCGGAGCGGGGGGGCAAATGAGCAGTTCTTC. Protein: CASSRSGGANEQFF.

The rearrangement links TRBV9 to TRBJ2-3; 9 bases fit TRBD1. Per germline, CDR1 SGDLS and CDR2 YYNGEE. The ends lost 0 bases at V and 5 bases at J; junction bases unmatched: 7. CDR3 length equals 16 residues. Here the CDR3 DNA reads TGTGCCAGCAGCGTAGAAATCCGGGACAGGGAAGATACGCAGTATTTT. It encodes CASSVEIRDREDTQYF.

The chain joins TRBV3-1 (or the pseudogene TRBV3-2) to TRBJ1-6; the D gene is possibly TRBD1 (5 bases). The CDR3 has 15 amino acids. CDR1 is LGHDT and CDR2 is YNNKEL in the germline V gene (reference sequence). V was pared by 4 bases and J by 7 bases, with 14 bases between. The DNA for the CDR3 is TGTGCCAGCAGCCGAGAGCAGGGCCTGAATTCACCCCTCCACTTT. Its translation: CASSREQGLNSPLHF.

The chain employs TRBV18 and TRBJ2-1, with 7 bases aligning to TRBD1. This CDR3 has 14 amino acids. Germline V gene sequence: CDR1 KGHSH, CDR2 LQKENI. The trim removed 3 bases at V and 4 bases at J, leaving 3 bases unmatched. The CDR3 region is CASSPRDRYNEQFF. In DNA form, the CDR3 reads TGTGCCAGCTCACCCCGGGACAGATACAATGAGCAGTTCTTC.

The rearrangement uses TRBV12-5 and TRBJ1-6, with D hard to call. Trimming removed 6 bases at V and 12 bases at J, with 15 bases between. Germline V CDR1 and CDR2: LGHNT, FRNRAP. This CDR3 spans 13 amino acids. CDR3 coding DNA: TGTGCTAGTGGCTCGCAGGCTGCTATACCCCTCCACTTT. Its protein product is CASGSQAAIPLHF.

This chain uses TRBV4-1 with TRBJ1-4; tentative D call: TRBD1 (5 bases). V shed 1 base and J shed 3 bases, with 18 bases lying between them. CDR3 size: 18 residues. Germline CDR1 is MGHRA and CDR2 is YSYEKL. The CDR3: CASSQGSTAVGANEKLFF. CDR3 DNA sequence: TGCGCCAGCAGCCAAGGATCAACTGCCGTAGGGGCTAATGAAAAACTGTTTTTT.

The chain has TRBV24-1 and TRBJ2-5, with D perhaps matching TRBD2 (6 bases). V dropped 7 bases and J dropped 4 bases, with 12 bases sitting between them. The CDR3 loop spans 13 amino acids. In germline, CDR1 is KGHDR, CDR2 SFDVKD. The CDR3 sequence: CATRGGLGETQYF. The CDR3 DNA follows: TGTGCCACCAGGGGAGGCCTAGGAGAGACCCAGTACTTC.

This clone has only a few counts. V and J are TRBV3-1 (or the pseudogene TRBV3-2) and TRBJ2-2; D may be TRBD2 (6 bases). Germline CDR1 reads LGHDT; CDR2 reads YNNKEL (reference sequence). The CDR3 is made up of 16 amino acids. The V end was cut by 3 bases, the J end by 0 bases, with 11 bases between. The CDR3 DNA reads as TGTGCCAGCAGCCAGGTGGGAGGCGCGAACACCGGGGAGCTGTTTTTT. Encoded protein: CASSQVGGANTGELFF.

This chain connects TRBV6-5 to TRBJ1-1; TRBD1 matches 9 bases. The length of the CDR3 is 14 residues. With V trimmed by 6 bases and J by 3 bases, 5 bases remained unmatched. Germline CDR1 reads MNHEY; CDR2 reads SVGAGI. Written as DNA, the CDR3 is TGTGCCAGCAGCTTACAGGGGGCGGACACTGAAGCTTTCTTT. Protein: CASSLQGADTEAFF.

The chain recombines TRBV5-1 with TRBJ1-4, with D maybe TRBD1 (6 bases). The CDR3 covers 15 residues. CDR1 and CDR2 from the germline V gene are SGHRS and YFSETQ. Deletions cut 4 bases from V and 3 bases from J, with 13 bases between. CDR3 sequence reads: CASSLAGASNEKLFF. CDR3 in DNA: TGCGCCAGCAGCCTGGCAGGGGCCTCTAATGAAAAACTGTTTTTT.

The chain uses TRBV6-5 and TRBJ1-5; 9 nucleotides line up with TRBD1. CDR1 and CDR2 from the germline V gene are MNHEY and SVGAGI. V was pared by 6 bases and J by 7 bases, with 7 bases of the junction left unmatched. The CDR3 contains 14 residues. Written as DNA, the CDR3 is TGTGCCAGCAGCATGGACAGGGGAGGGCAGCCCCAGCATTTT. Protein product: CASSMDRGGQPQHF.

The genes are TRBV19 and TRBJ1-1; D is unclear. The V gene lost 3 bases and the J gene lost 0 bases, with 8 bases spanning the gap. Germline lookup yields CDR1 LNHDA and CDR2 SQIVND (reference sequence). This CDR3 contains 14 residues. The CDR3 coding sequence is TGTGCCAGTAGTATGGGCAGACTGAACACTGAAGCTTTCTTT. It translates to CASSMGRLNTEAFF.

This sequence joins TRBV6-5 and TRBJ1-2; D unclear. The CDR3 extends over 11 amino acids. V gave up 9 bases and J gave up 8 bases, with 13 bases separating them. CDR1 MNHEY and CDR2 SVGAGI come from the germline V gene. The CDR3 sequence: CARRSTGGYTF. In DNA, the CDR3 is TGTGCCAGGCGTTCCACGGGGGGCTACACCTTC.

This chain connects TRBV27 to TRBJ2-7; TRBD1 agrees at 9 bases. The CDR3 consists of 14 residues. V lost 6 bases, J lost 7 bases, and 10 bases stayed unmatched. Germline CDR1 is MNHEY and CDR2 is SMNVEV (reference sequence). The CDR3 region is CASRLQGARGEQYF. The CDR3 DNA is TGTGCCAGCAGATTACAGGGGGCGCGTGGGGAGCAGTACTTC.

The rearrangement uses TRBV2 and TRBJ2-3; D might be TRBD2 (6 bases). Trimming took 7 bases from V and 6 from J, leaving 17 bases between them. The CDR3 is made up of 14 amino acids. The germline V gene has CDR1 SNHLY and CDR2 FYNNEI. The CDR3 loop reads CASTRLEATDTQYF. CDR3 coding DNA: TGTGCCAGCACCAGACTAGAGGCGACGGATACGCAGTATTTT.

The sample holds one count of this clone. The V gene is TRBV30, the J gene TRBJ2-2; a possible D gene is TRBD1 (5 bases). The CDR3 has 15 amino acids. Germline V gene lookup returns CDR1 GTSNPN and CDR2 SVGIG (reference sequence). Trimming shortened V by 4 bases and J by 4 bases, and 16 bases separated the two germline ends. The CDR3 DNA follows: TGTGCCTGGACCGATGGGCAGGGATCCACCGGGGAGCTGTTTTTT. Translated: CAWTDGQGSTGELFF.

The chain links TRBV7-2 to TRBJ2-1; D possibly corresponds to TRBD2 (6 bases). There are 15 residues in the CDR3. Trimming shortened V by 0 bases and J by 8 bases, and 14 bases separated the two germline ends. Germline lookup yields CDR1 SGHTA and CDR2 FQGNSA. The CDR3 coding sequence is TGTGCCAGCAGCTTAGCTAGCGGAGCCTTTGATGAGCAGTTCTTC. Translation: CASSLASGAFDEQFF.

This clone was picked up one time. The chain couples TRBV9 to TRBJ2-2; D is perhaps TRBD2 (6 bases). This CDR3 spans 15 amino acids. Deletions cut 1 base from V and 4 bases from J, with 11 bases between. Per germline, CDR1 SGDLS and CDR2 YYNGEE. CDR3 coding DNA: TGTGCCAGCAGCGTAACGGGGGTCACCACCGGGGAGCTGTTTTTT. As protein: CASSVTGVTTGELFF. Complete variable domain (other parts from reference TRBV9 and TRBJ2-2): DSGVTQTPKHLITATGQRVTLRCSPRSGDLSVYWYQQSLDQGLQFLIQYYNGEERAKGNILERFSAQQFPDLHSELNLSSLELGDSALYFCASSVTGVTTGELFFGEGSRLTVL.

As to this clone: This sample includes further DNA sequences coding for the same CDR3. This chain links TRBV10-3 with TRBJ2-7; 10 nucleotides line up with TRBD1. This CDR3 has 15 amino acids. Germline assignment: CDR1 ENHRY and CDR2 SYGVKD. The V and J ends lost 3 bases and 2 bases, in that order; junction bases with no gene match: 4. CDR3 sequence: CAISDEGQGTYEQYV. The CDR3 region has the DNA TGTGCCATCAGTGATGAGGGACAGGGGACCTACGAGCAGTACGTC.

This chain links TRBV3-1 (or the pseudogene TRBV3-2) with TRBJ1-2; TRBD1 matches at 9 bases. The CDR3 has 14 amino acids. Germline trimming cut 6 bases from V and 4 bases from J; bases unmatched to any gene: 6. Looked up from germline, CDR1 is LGHDT and CDR2 is YNNKEL (reference sequence). The CDR3 loop is CASSPRQGGYGYTF. DNA for the CDR3: TGTGCCAGCAGTCCTAGACAGGGGGGCTATGGCTACACCTTC.

This clone occurred a few times. V gene TRBV19 combines with J gene TRBJ1-1; weak D call: TRBD1 (6 bases). Germline values: CDR1 LNHDA, CDR2 SQIVND (reference sequence). The CDR3 consists of 14 residues. With 7 bases removed from V and 1 base from J, the gap between germline ends came to 13 bases. The CDR3 DNA is TGTGCCAGTAACACCGGGACATCGAACACTGAAGCTTTCTTT. Translating it yields CASNTGTSNTEAFF.

V gene TRBV3-1 (or the pseudogene TRBV3-2) combines with J gene TRBJ1-4; TRBD1 might be the D (5 bases). Per the germline V gene, CDR1 is LGHDT and CDR2 is YNNKEL (reference sequence). This CDR3 spans 12 amino acids. Between the trimmed V and J ends, which lost 8 bases and 4 bases, there was a span of 8 bases. This CDR3 reads CASSRVNEKLFF. The DNA of the CDR3 is TGTGCCAGCTCCAGGGTTAATGAAAAACTGTTTTTT.

This clone appeared once. The V gene is TRBV5-8, the J gene TRBJ2-3; perhaps TRBD2 as D (5 bases). The germline V gene encodes CDR1 SGHTS and CDR2 YDEGEE. V gave up 4 bases and J gave up 2 bases, with 8 bases separating them. The CDR3 extends over 13 amino acids. Written as DNA, the CDR3 is TGTGCCAGCAGCCTCCGGGACACAGATACGCAGTATTTT. It specifies CASSLRDTDTQYF.

The genes are TRBV5-1 and TRBJ2-7; the match to TRBD2 covers 11 bases. The CDR3 sequence is 12 residues long. Trimming removed 7 bases from V and 6 bases from J; junction bases left unmatched: 3. Germline lookup yields CDR1 SGHRS and CDR2 YFSETQ. The CDR3 reads CASALAGVEQYF. The CDR3 nucleotides are TGCGCCAGCGCACTAGCGGGGGTCGAGCAGTACTTC. Supplemented by reference TRBV5-1 and TRBJ2-7, the full variable domain reads KAGVTQTPRYLIKTRGQQVTLSCSPISGHRSVSWYQQTPGQGLQFLFEYFSETQRNKGNFPGRFSGRQFSNSRSEMNVSTLELGDSALYLCASALAGVEQYFGPGTRLTVT.

The genes are TRBV19 and TRBJ1-5; D may be TRBD1 (5 bases). Trimming cost V 5 bases and J 0 bases, with 11 bases left between them. This CDR3 comprises 15 residues. Looked up from germline, CDR1 is LNHDA and CDR2 is SQIVND (reference sequence). The CDR3 DNA follows: TGTGCCAGTAGTGGGGGGGGAAATAGCAATCAGCCCCAGCATTTT. Translated: CASSGGGNSNQPQHF.

The chain recombines TRBV5-1 with TRBJ1-3, with no clear D. CDR1 is SGHRS and CDR2 is YFSETQ in the germline V gene. V was shortened by 2 bases and J by 0 bases, with 6 bases between the two germline ends. The CDR3 contains 14 residues. The CDR3 reads CASSFIGSGNTIYF. CDR3 DNA sequence: TGCGCCAGCAGCTTTATCGGCTCTGGAAACACCATATATTTT. The full variable domain, in which reference TRBV5-1 and TRBJ1-3 provide the parts outside the CDR3, is KAGVTQTPRYLIKTRGQQVTLSCSPISGHRSVSWYQQTPGQGLQFLFEYFSETQRNKGNFPGRFSGRQFSNSRSEMNVSTLELGDSALYLCASSFIGSGNTIYFGEGSWLTVV.